This TCR beta chain appears in the sequencing data of a study of T cell responses to AZD1222 COVID-19 vaccine. The study, taken as a whole, reports: Donors in the cohort were predominantly white British and more often female, and clonal diversity was possibly underestimated. As reported, nearly half of all spike-specific TCRs target variant regions that are unmutated.

Concerning this clone: Its antigen remains unidentified.

Data came from immunoSEQ multiplex PCR; TCRdb stores just in-frame clones and leaves some out. The table lists 150,000 to 160,000 clones, about 88% of them singletons. CDR3 size: 14 residues. Trimming left V 4 bases short and J 4 bases short, with 13 bases between. Germline CDR1 LNHDA, CDR2 SQIVND (reference sequence). The gene calls are TRBV19 and TRBJ1-1, with a possible D match to TRBD1 (6 bases). The receptor comes from an adult who had recovered from COVID-19. Sequencing was performed on peripheral blood, taken after recovery from COVID-19. The CDR3 bases are TGTGCCAGTAGTACCGGGGGGGCGAGCACTGAAGCTTTCTTT. It codes for CASSTGGASTEAFF.